Below, 29 T cell receptor beta chains from the same sample are listed, as sequenced in a study of blood T cell repertoires in COVID-19. Data came from immunoSEQ multiplex PCR; TCRdb stores just in-frame clones and leaves some out. The sample lists under 400,000 clones; about 89% were seen once. Sequencing was performed on PBMCs or T cells enriched from blood (not recorded which). Receptors were obtained from a man between 40 and 49 years old in a cohort exposed to, infected with or recovered from COVID-19 (not recorded which).

This rearrangement joins TRBV11-2 to TRBJ2-7; 8 bases are a match to TRBD1. Per the germline V gene, CDR1 is SGHAT and CDR2 is FQNNGV. This CDR3 region has 15 residues. V dropped 5 bases and J dropped 5; count of bases not matched to a gene: 11. This CDR3 is CASSPTPGGFNEQYF. The CDR3 DNA reads TGTGCCAGCAGCCCGACCCCAGGGGGCTTCAACGAGCAGTACTTC.

The chain couples TRBV7-9 to TRBJ2-7; D may be TRBD2 (6 bases). The CDR3 has 17 amino acids. Germline CDR1 is SEHNR and CDR2 is FQNEAQ (reference sequence). V dropped 1 base and J dropped 2 bases, with 18 bases sitting between them. The CDR3 protein is CASSLGVGGSLPYEQYF. The DNA for the CDR3 is TGTGCCAGCAGCTTAGGGGTGGGGGGTAGTCTACCCTACGAGCAGTACTTC.

The V gene is TRBV28, the J gene TRBJ1-5, with TRBD1 identical over 8 bases. CDR3 length: 15 amino acids. J lost 6 bases, V lost 7 bases, and 11 bases had no gene match. The germline gives CDR1 MDHEN, CDR2 SYDVKM. In DNA, the CDR3 is TGTGCCAGCACATCGGGGGCAGGGGGCGTTCAGCCCCAGCATTTT. Translated, it gives CASTSGAGGVQPQHF.

V gene TRBV5-1 combines with J gene TRBJ2-1, with TRBD1 matching over 8 bases. This CDR3 is built from 13 residues. CDR1 is SGHRS and CDR2 is YFSETQ in the germline V gene. With V trimmed by 4 bases and J by 7 bases, 4 bases remained unmatched. CDR3 amino acids: CASSGRTGNEQFF. CDR3 nucleotides: TGCGCCAGCAGCGGAAGGACAGGGAATGAGCAGTTCTTC.

The chain recombines TRBV30 with TRBJ1-4, with D perhaps matching TRBD1 (5 bases). The germline CDR1 and CDR2 sequences are GTSNPN and SVGIG (reference sequence). This CDR3 contains 14 residues. The V end was cut by 3 bases, the J end by 5 bases, with 13 bases between. Written as DNA, the CDR3 is TGTGCCTGGAGGCCGGGACTGCCGAATGAAAAACTGTTTTTT. Its translation: CAWRPGLPNEKLFF.

The CDR3 sequence: CASNPTSLAGVYEQFF. The CDR3 DNA follows: TGTGCCAGCAATCCGACGAGCCTAGCGGGAGTCTATGAGCAGTTCTTC. The chain combines TRBV28 with TRBJ2-1; 10 bases map to TRBD2. Germline trimming cut 7 bases from V and 8 bases from J; bases unmatched to any gene: 14. This CDR3 spans 16 amino acids. Looked up from germline, CDR1 is MDHEN and CDR2 is SYDVKM. The full variable domain, in which reference TRBV28 and TRBJ2-1 provide the parts outside the CDR3, is DVKVTQSSRYLVKRTGEKVFLECVQDMDHENMFWYRQDPGLGLRLIYFSYDVKMKEKGDIPEGYSVSREKKERFSLILESASTNQTSMYLCASNPTSLAGVYEQFFGPGTRLTVL.

This rearrangement joins TRBV10-1 to TRBJ2-1, with D possibly matching TRBD1 (6 bases). V was pared by 3 bases and J by 9 bases, with 12 bases between. This CDR3 is 13 amino acids long. Germline-derived CDR1 and CDR2 are WNHNN and SYGVQD (reference sequence). CDR3: CASSDQGSGEQFF. The CDR3 nucleotides are TGCGCCAGCAGTGATCAGGGGAGTGGTGAGCAGTTCTTC.

J is TRBJ2-1 and V is TRBV20-1, with unresolved D. Germline assignment: CDR1 DFQATT and CDR2 SNEGSKA (reference sequence). This CDR3 comprises 11 residues. Trimming removed 6 bases at V and 5 bases at J, with 8 bases between. The CDR3 nucleotides are TGCAGTGCCGGGTGGGACAATGAGCAGTTCTTC. It yields the protein CSAGWDNEQFF.

V and J are TRBV18 and TRBJ1-5, with TRBD1 identical over 10 bases. CDR3 length equals 14 residues. Trimming removed 5 bases from V and 7 bases from J; junction bases left unmatched: 5. From germline, CDR1 is KGHSH and CDR2 LQKENI. The CDR3 region is CASSSGQGDQPQHF. DNA of the CDR3: TGTGCCAGCTCATCCGGACAGGGGGACCAGCCCCAGCATTTT.

The chain carries TRBV19 and TRBJ2-1; TRBD1 aligns across 11 bases. Germline CDR1 reads LNHDA; CDR2 reads SQIVND (reference sequence). This CDR3 has 13 amino acids. V was pared by 6 bases and J by 13 bases, with 8 bases of the junction left unmatched. The CDR3 loop is CASRPGQGARQFF. As DNA, the CDR3 is TGTGCCAGTAGACCTGGACAGGGGGCGCGTCAGTTCTTC.

This clone was counted once. This chain joins TRBV9 and TRBJ1-3, with D unclear. The germline CDR1 and CDR2 sequences are SGDLS and YYNGEE. This CDR3 comprises 16 residues. Trimming took off 2 bases at V and 0 bases at J, with 12 bases between the two ends. CDR3 DNA sequence: TGTGCCAGCAGCGTGTCGGGTCCCTACTCTGGAAACACCATATATTTT. Protein: CASSVSGPYSGNTIYF.

In its sample, this clone was seen a few times. The chain uses TRBV27 and TRBJ2-2; 10 nucleotides line up with TRBD1. After removal of 6 bases from V and 9 bases from J, the junction contained 10 bases not matched to a gene. Germline V gene lookup returns CDR1 MNHEY and CDR2 SMNVEV (reference sequence). The CDR3 consists of 15 residues. CDR3 region: CASSTTGQGIRELFF. As DNA, the CDR3 is TGTGCCAGCAGCACCACGGGACAGGGGATCCGGGAGCTGTTTTTT.

The chain joins TRBV7-6 to TRBJ2-1; 8 bases are a match to TRBD2. CDR1 and CDR2 from the germline V gene are SGHVS and FNYEAQ. The ends lost 5 bases at V and 0 bases at J; junction bases unmatched: 6. There are 16 residues in the CDR3. CDR3 nucleotide sequence: TGTGCCAGCAGCCGGACTAGCCTTAGCTCCTACAATGAGCAGTTCTTC. This sequence encodes CASSRTSLSSYNEQFF.

V gene TRBV2 combines with J gene TRBJ2-1, with a weak D call TRBD1 (5 bases). Trimming removed 7 bases at V and 0 bases at J, with 10 bases between. This CDR3 has 14 amino acids. Germline V gives CDR1 SNHLY, CDR2 FYNNEI. In DNA, the CDR3 is TGTGCCAGCAAGGACACAAACTCCTACAATGAGCAGTTCTTC. It codes for CASKDTNSYNEQFF.

J is TRBJ2-1 and V is TRBV14; 8 bases agree with TRBD2. Germline-derived CDR1 and CDR2 are SGHDN and FVKESK. The CDR3 covers 17 residues. The J segment lost 3 bases and the V segment lost 0 bases, leaving 7 bases of the junction unmatched. The CDR3 DNA reads as TGTGCCAGCAGCCAAGATTACAGCGGGAGTTACTACAATGAGCAGTTCTTC. Translating gives CASSQDYSGSYYNEQFF.

The chain employs TRBV10-1 and TRBJ1-2, with TRBD1 matching 7 bases. The V and J ends lost 2 bases and 6 bases, in that order; junction bases with no gene match: 9. This CDR3 has 15 amino acids. Germline-derived CDR1 and CDR2 are WNHNN and SYGVQD (reference sequence). The CDR3, as DNA: TGCGCCAGCAGTGAGAGAGGGGGCGAGAGTCATGGCTACACCTTC. The encoded protein is CASSERGGESHGYTF.

The chain links TRBV30 to TRBJ2-1, with 12 positions matching TRBD2. The trim removed 2 bases at V and 8 bases at J, leaving 4 bases unmatched. The CDR3 spans 14 residues. Germline CDR1 GTSNPN, CDR2 SVGIG (reference sequence). The CDR3 spells CAWSLSSGRDEQFF. The CDR3 DNA is TGTGCCTGGAGTTTGTCTAGCGGGAGGGATGAGCAGTTCTTC.

The chain employs TRBV2 and TRBJ2-3; no definite D call. Trimming took 4 bases from V and 3 from J, leaving 8 bases between them. CDR1 is SNHLY, CDR2 FYNNEI, per germline. This CDR3 has 13 residues. Here the CDR3 DNA reads TGTGCCAGCAGTGGGCAGACAACAGATACGCAGTATTTT. It specifies CASSGQTTDTQYF.

V is TRBV30 and J is TRBJ2-3; possibly TRBD1 for D (6 bases). Germline values: CDR1 GTSNPN, CDR2 SVGIG (reference sequence). The V and J ends lost 4 bases and 2 bases respectively, with 13 bases between them. The CDR3 extends over 14 amino acids. The CDR3 loop reads CAWKTTGYTDTQYF. DNA of the CDR3: TGTGCCTGGAAGACCACAGGGTACACAGATACGCAGTATTTT.

J is TRBJ2-3 and V is TRBV29-1, with a tentative D call TRBD1 (5 bases). CDR3 size: 12 residues. The germline gives CDR1 SQVTM, CDR2 ANQGSEA. Between the trimmed V and J ends, which lost 4 bases and 4 bases, there was a span of 9 bases. CDR3 residues: CSVALGPDTQYF. CDR3 sequence (DNA): TGCAGCGTTGCTTTGGGGCCAGATACGCAGTATTTT.

This rearrangement joins TRBV7-9 to TRBJ1-3, with D maybe TRBD1 (5 bases). Germline CDR1 and CDR2: SEHNR and FQNEAQ (reference sequence). Trimming removed 1 base at V and 2 bases at J, with 9 bases between. This CDR3 comprises 15 residues. The CDR3 sequence is CASSLDGTTGNTIYF. CDR3 bases: TGTGCCAGCAGCTTAGATGGGACTACTGGAAACACCATATATTTT.

CDR3 bases: TGTGCCAGTAGGACTAGCGGTAGCTCCTACAATGAGCAGTTCTTC. Amino acids: CASRTSGSSYNEQFF. The chain combines TRBV19 with TRBJ2-1; TRBD2 matches 9 bases. The CDR3 has 15 amino acids. With V trimmed by 6 bases and J by 0 bases, 3 bases remained unmatched. From germline, CDR1 is LNHDA and CDR2 SQIVND (reference sequence).

Turning to this clone: Other DNA sequences in this specimen translate into the identical CDR3. The chain combines TRBV11-2 with TRBJ2-1; possibly TRBD2 for D (5 bases). CDR1 and CDR2 from the germline V gene are SGHAT and FQNNGV. This CDR3 contains 15 residues. Deletions cut 0 bases from V and 1 base from J, with 7 bases between. CDR3 residues: CASSLEAASYNEQFF. Written as DNA, the CDR3 is TGTGCCAGCAGCTTAGAAGCGGCTTCCTACAATGAGCAGTTCTTC.

The V call is TRBV27, the J call TRBJ1-2; possibly TRBD1 for D (6 bases). The CDR3 sequence is 12 residues long. The V gene lost 9 bases and the J gene lost 4 bases, with 12 bases spanning the gap. Germline V gene data show CDR1 as MNHEY and CDR2 as SMNVEV (reference sequence). The CDR3 nucleotides are TGTGCCAGGGACCTGGGGGCCTATGGCTACACCTTC. Translated, it gives CARDLGAYGYTF.

The chain couples TRBV27 to TRBJ1-3; D unresolved. Germline-derived CDR1 and CDR2 are MNHEY and SMNVEV (reference sequence). CDR3 length: 13 amino acids. The V end lost 6 bases, the J end lost 0 bases, and 6 bases lay between the germline ends. The CDR3 DNA sequence: TGTGCCAGCAGACGGGTCTCTGGAAACACCATATATTTT. Translated: CASRRVSGNTIYF.

The chain employs TRBV28 and TRBJ2-2; 13 bases line up with TRBD2. Germline V gene lookup returns CDR1 MDHEN and CDR2 SYDVKM. After removal of 4 bases from V and 4 bases from J, the junction contained 15 bases not matched to a gene. This CDR3 has 20 amino acids. This CDR3 is CASSWEPGTSGKYSTGELFF. The CDR3 DNA sequence: TGTGCCAGCAGTTGGGAGCCGGGGACTAGCGGGAAGTATAGCACCGGGGAGCTGTTTTTT.

This sequence joins TRBV18 and TRBJ1-3, with 7 bases that match TRBD1. Germline V gene data show CDR1 as KGHSH and CDR2 as LQKENI. The V segment lost 1 base and the J segment 2 bases; nucleotides outside the gene matches: 2. This CDR3 is 15 amino acids long. DNA for the CDR3: TGTGCCAGCTCACCACAGGGGGCGACTGGAAACACCATATATTTT. This translates into CASSPQGATGNTIYF. The full variable domain, completed using reference TRBV18 and TRBJ1-3, is NAGVMQNPRHLVRRRGQEARLRCSPMKGHSHVYWYRQLPEEGLKFMVYLQKENIIDESGMPKERFSAEFPKEGPSILRIQQVVRGDSAAYFCASSPQGATGNTIYFGEGSWLTVV.

The V gene is TRBV7-9, the J gene TRBJ1-5; D remains unclear. With 1 base removed from V and 4 bases from J, the gap between germline ends came to 8 bases. This CDR3 comprises 14 residues. Germline V gene data show CDR1 as SEHNR and CDR2 as FQNEAQ (reference sequence). The CDR3 DNA follows: TGTGCCAGCAGCTTAGATGGGAGTAATCAGCCCCAGCATTTT. Translation gives CASSLDGSNQPQHF.

V and J are TRBV5-1 and TRBJ2-2; 7 bases are shared with TRBD2. Looked up from germline, CDR1 is SGHRS and CDR2 is YFSETQ. J gave up 0 bases and V 3 bases, and 5 bases lay outside the gene matches. This CDR3 has 16 amino acids. This CDR3 is CASSYTSAPNTGELFF. The CDR3 nucleotides are TGCGCCAGCAGCTATACTAGCGCGCCGAACACCGGGGAGCTGTTTTTT.